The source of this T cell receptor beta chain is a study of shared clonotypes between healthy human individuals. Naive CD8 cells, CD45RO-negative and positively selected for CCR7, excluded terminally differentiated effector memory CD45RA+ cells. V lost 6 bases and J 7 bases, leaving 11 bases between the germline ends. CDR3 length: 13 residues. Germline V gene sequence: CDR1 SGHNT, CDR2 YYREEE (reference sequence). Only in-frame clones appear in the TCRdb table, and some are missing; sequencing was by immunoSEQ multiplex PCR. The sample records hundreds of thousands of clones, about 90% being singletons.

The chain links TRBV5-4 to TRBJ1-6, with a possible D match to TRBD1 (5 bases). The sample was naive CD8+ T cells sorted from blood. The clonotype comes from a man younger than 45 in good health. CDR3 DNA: TGTGCCAGCACCCGGGACTGGAATTCACCCCTCCACTTT. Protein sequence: CASTRDWNSPLHF.